The rows below give T cell receptor beta chains drawn from one sample of a study of regulatory T cells in long-lasting Graves disease. A single record per CDR3 protein comes from TCRdb applying MiXCR to the multiplex PCR reads. The sample carries over 300,000 distinct CDR3 sequences, 15% to 17% recorded once. The sequencing here drew on peripheral blood mononuclear cells (PBMCs), taken at new diagnosis, from a patient treated with antithyroid drugs. All receptors come from a female donor with Graves disease. Each CDR3 is given with its conserved first and last residue. D genes are given only for firm matches. Part of the rows lack a size; the others show once, few, many or a class for expanded clones.

CDR3aa: CASSREGRTRWNEQFF
CDR3nt: TGCGCCAGCAGCCGAGAAGGCCGGACTAGGTGGAATGAGCAGTTCTTC
abundance: NA
d_gene: TRBD2
j_gene: TRBJ2-1
v_gene: TRBV4-3

CDR3aa: CASRPADSNEAFF
CDR3nt: TGTGCCAGCAGACCGGCGGACAGCAATGAAGCTTTCTTT
abundance: few
d_gene: NA
j_gene: TRBJ1-1
v_gene: TRBV6-2/TRBV6-3

CDR3aa: CASSLPQTSGRGSYNEQFF
CDR3nt: TGTGCCAGCAGCTTACCCCAGACTAGCGGCAGGGGATCCTACAATGAGCAGTTCTTC
abundance: many
d_gene: TRBD2
j_gene: TRBJ2-1
v_gene: TRBV7-2

CDR3aa: CASSLESGTTPYNEQFF
CDR3nt: TGTGCCAGCAGTTTAGAATCCGGGACTACACCCTACAATGAGCAGTTCTTC
abundance: NA
d_gene: TRBD2
j_gene: TRBJ2-1
v_gene: TRBV12-3/TRBV12-4

CDR3aa: CASSRNRQSMNTEAFF
CDR3nt: TGTGCCAGTAGTAGGAACCGCCAATCCATGAACACTGAAGCTTTCTTT
abundance: many
d_gene: NA
j_gene: TRBJ1-1
v_gene: TRBV19

CDR3aa: CASSLQGSEAFF
CDR3nt: TGTGCCAGCAGTCTACAGGGTTCTGAAGCTTTCTTT
abundance: many
d_gene: NA
j_gene: TRBJ1-1
v_gene: TRBV6-1

CDR3aa: CSVEGGDSYEQYF
CDR3nt: TGCAGCGTTGAAGGGGGAGACTCCTACGAGCAGTACTTC
abundance: NA
d_gene: NA
j_gene: TRBJ2-7
v_gene: TRBV29-1

CDR3aa: CASSVGSAYNEQFF
CDR3nt: TGTGCCAGCAGCGTAGGATCCGCCTACAATGAGCAGTTCTTC
abundance: few
d_gene: NA
j_gene: TRBJ2-1
v_gene: TRBV9

CDR3aa: CASSGLGSVLNTEAFF
CDR3nt: TGTGCCAGCAGTGGTTTAGGTTCAGTTTTGAACACTGAAGCTTTCTTT
abundance: many
d_gene: NA
j_gene: TRBJ1-1
v_gene: TRBV2

CDR3aa: CASSVPGQGTNSPLHF
CDR3nt: TGTGCCAGCAGCGTGCCGGGACAGGGGACAAATTCACCCCTCCACTTT
abundance: many
d_gene: TRBD1
j_gene: TRBJ1-6
v_gene: TRBV11-2

CDR3aa: CASRSRGSPTGELFF
CDR3nt: TGTGCCAGCAGAAGCAGGGGGTCCCCCACCGGGGAGCTGTTTTTT
abundance: few
d_gene: TRBD1
j_gene: TRBJ2-2
v_gene: TRBV2

CDR3aa: CASSLDPGGEEETQYF
CDR3nt: TGCGCCAGCAGCTTGGATCCAGGGGGCGAGGAGGAGACCCAGTACTTC
abundance: many
d_gene: TRBD1
j_gene: TRBJ2-5
v_gene: TRBV5-1

CDR3aa: CASSLSHYGYTF
CDR3nt: TGTGCCAGCAGCCTATCTCACTATGGCTACACCTTC
abundance: NA
d_gene: NA
j_gene: TRBJ1-2
v_gene: TRBV7-2

CDR3aa: CASSVDGRGSNEQFF
CDR3nt: TGTGCCAGCAGCGTAGACGGTAGGGGGAGCAATGAGCAGTTCTTC
abundance: many
d_gene: NA
j_gene: TRBJ2-1
v_gene: TRBV9

CDR3aa: CASSIKSQGGTEAFF
CDR3nt: TGTGCCAGTAGTATTAAGTCTCAGGGCGGGACTGAAGCTTTCTTT
abundance: many
d_gene: NA
j_gene: TRBJ1-1
v_gene: TRBV19

CDR3aa: CSFTRTGFYEQYF
CDR3nt: TGCAGCTTTACGAGGACAGGGTTCTACGAGCAGTACTTC
abundance: many
d_gene: TRBD1
j_gene: TRBJ2-7
v_gene: TRBV29-1

CDR3aa: CAGTLTDTQYF
CDR3nt: TGTGCCGGGACTCTCACAGATACGCAGTATTTT
abundance: NA
d_gene: NA
j_gene: TRBJ2-3
v_gene: TRBV2

CDR3aa: CASSRGQGGYEQYF
CDR3nt: TGTGCCAGCAGTAGGGGACAGGGAGGTTACGAGCAGTACTTC
abundance: many
d_gene: TRBD1
j_gene: TRBJ2-7
v_gene: TRBV6-2/TRBV6-3

CDR3aa: CASSLRSARADTQYF
CDR3nt: TGTGCCAGCAGCTTGCGGAGCGCACGGGCAGATACGCAGTATTTT
abundance: NA
d_gene: NA
j_gene: TRBJ2-3
v_gene: TRBV7-2

CDR3aa: CSARDRGPLGNTIYF
CDR3nt: TGCAGTGCTAGAGATAGGGGACCCTTAGGAAACACCATATATTTT
abundance: many
d_gene: NA
j_gene: TRBJ1-3
v_gene: TRBV20-1